Sequencing of this T cell receptor (beta chain) was carried out in a study of blood T cell repertoires in COVID-19. In the study's own analysis: Nucleated cell counts were estimated from reference gene primer amplification. Repertoires were generated with immunoSEQ multiplex PCR, while TCRdb's copy carries only in-frame clones and drops some. The DNA was the basis for D and trimming; V, J and clone size are from that table. The table records over 400,000 clones, around 85% of them present only once. Trimming removed 1 base from V and 4 bases from J, with 16 bases in between. Germline V lookup: CDR1 KGHSH, CDR2 LQKENI. The CDR3 contains 16 residues.

This rearrangement joins TRBV18 to TRBJ1-2, with no clear D. Sequencing input: peripheral blood. This receptor was identified in a human donor in a cohort sampled during active COVID-19. The CDR3 loop reads CASSPLIRDCFYGYTF. As DNA, the CDR3 is TGTGCCAGCTCACCACTTATTAGAGACTGCTTCTATGGCTACACCTTC. The full variable domain, completed using reference TRBV18 and TRBJ1-2, is NAGVMQNPRHLVRRRGQEARLRCSPMKGHSHVYWYRQLPEEGLKFMVYLQKENIIDESGMPKERFSAEFPKEGPSILRIQQVVRGDSAAYFCASSPLIRDCFYGYTFGSGTRLTVV.